The 27 T cell receptor beta chains given below trace back to one sample, sequenced in a study of vaccination effects on CD4 cells after COVID-19. Libraries were prepared by immunoSEQ multiplex PCR; TCRdb keeps only in-frame clonotypes and omits some of them. The sample consists of around 63,000 clones, approximately 75% of them appearing once. No antigen has been assigned to these receptors. Expansion with viral peptide pools was applied to antigen-specific CD4+ T cells by the ViraFEST assay prior to sequencing. Isolating CD4+ T cells followed roughly ten days of culture. All vaccine recipients tested negative for nucleocapsid antibodies and had never contracted SARS-CoV-2 infection. The specimen comprised CD4+ T cells from PBMCs cultured with HCoV-OC43 spike peptides, sampled before COVID-19 vaccination. Subset given: HCoV-OC43 spike overlapping peptide pool stimulation. Receptors were obtained from a human donor who received a COVID-19 vaccine.

The genes are TRBV7-2 and TRBJ1-4; 7 bases are a match to TRBD1. The germline V gene encodes CDR1 SGHTA and CDR2 FQGNSA. V shed 5 bases and J 7 bases; nucleotides not matched to a gene: 4. This CDR3 is built from 13 residues. CDR3 region: CASSAQGPEKLFF. The CDR3 DNA is TGTGCCAGCAGCGCACAGGGGCCTGAAAAACTGTTTTTT.

V is TRBV19 and J is TRBJ1-1, with no clear D. The CDR3 is 14 residues long. The germline CDR1 and CDR2 sequences are LNHDA and SQIVND (reference sequence). Trimming removed 5 bases at V and 1 base at J, with 11 bases between. The CDR3 nucleotides are TGTGCCAGTAGTGCGCGTATAAGGAACACTGAAGCTTTCTTT. It codes for CASSARIRNTEAFF.

The chain uses TRBV11-1 and TRBJ2-3, with D unresolved. Per germline, CDR1 SGHAT and CDR2 FQDESV (reference sequence). CDR3 length: 15 amino acids. The germline V and J ends were trimmed by 2 bases and 4 bases, with 13 bases remaining between them. CDR3 region: CASSLRLVGPDTQYF. The CDR3 coding sequence is TGTGCCAGCAGCTTAAGGCTAGTTGGGCCAGATACGCAGTATTTT. Based on the CDR3 plus reference TRBV11-1 and TRBJ2-3, the full variable domain is EAEVAQSPRYKITEKSQAVAFWCDPISGHATLYWYRQILGQGPELLVQFQDESVVDDSQLPKDRFSAERLKGVDSTLKIQPAELGDSAMYLCASSLRLVGPDTQYFGPGTRLTVL.

V and J are TRBV28 and TRBJ2-2; perhaps TRBD1 as D (5 bases). The V end was cut by 6 bases, the J end by 2 bases, with 13 bases between. Germline V lookup: CDR1 MDHEN, CDR2 SYDVKM. The CDR3 length is 15 residues. This CDR3 is CASRIAGSNTGELFF. CDR3 coding DNA: TGTGCCAGCAGAATCGCAGGGTCCAACACCGGGGAGCTGTTTTTT. The whole variable domain, filled in from reference TRBV28 and TRBJ2-2, reads DVKVTQSSRYLVKRTGEKVFLECVQDMDHENMFWYRQDPGLGLRLIYFSYDVKMKEKGDIPEGYSVSREKKERFSLILESASTNQTSMYLCASRIAGSNTGELFFGEGSRLTVL.

This clone is a singleton in its sample. The V call is TRBV4-1, the J call TRBJ2-2, with a tentative D call TRBD1 (6 bases). In germline, CDR1 is MGHRA, CDR2 YSYEKL. The CDR3 spans 17 residues. V was clipped by 1 base and J by 3 bases, with 15 bases between them. The CDR3, as DNA: TGCGCCAGCAGCCAAGGGGTCGGGCAGGGGTACACCGGGGAGCTGTTTTTT. This encodes CASSQGVGQGYTGELFF.

The rearrangement joins TRBV19 to TRBJ1-6; no reliable D call. V lost 4 bases and J 7 bases, leaving 11 bases between the germline ends. The CDR3 totals 14 residues. Germline CDR1 is LNHDA and CDR2 is SQIVND (reference sequence). The CDR3 reads CASSKPSENSPLHF. The CDR3 coding sequence is TGTGCCAGTAGTAAGCCATCGGAGAATTCACCCCTCCACTTT.

This clone was picked up a small number of times. The chain couples TRBV11-2 to TRBJ1-4; D gene unclear. The CDR3 is made up of 12 amino acids. Germline V gene data show CDR1 as SGHAT and CDR2 as FQNNGV. Trimming cost V 4 bases and J 14 bases, with 14 bases left between them. This chain's CDR3 is CASSSNRVSLFF. The DNA of the CDR3 is TGTGCCAGCAGCTCCAATCGGGTATCCCTGTTTTTT.

The chain recombines TRBV6-1 with TRBJ1-2; D gene uncertain. With 0 bases removed from V and 6 bases from J, the gap between germline ends came to 11 bases. The CDR3 totals 14 residues. Germline V gene lookup returns CDR1 MNHNS and CDR2 SASEGT. CDR3 sequence (DNA): TGTGCCAGCAGTGAAGCTAGGCAGGCCGATGGCTACACCTTC. This codes for CASSEARQADGYTF.

This clone occurred a few times. V usage is TRBV19 and J usage is TRBJ1-5; D is uncertain. Germline lookup yields CDR1 LNHDA and CDR2 SQIVND (reference sequence). Trimming pared 4 bases from V and 4 bases from J, leaving 8 bases between. The CDR3 is 13 residues long. For the CDR3, the DNA is TGTGCCAGTAGTAGGACGGATAATCAGCCCCAGCATTTT. It is translated as CASSRTDNQPQHF. The entire variable domain, with the rest obtained from reference TRBV19 and TRBJ1-5, is as follows: DGGITQSPKYLFRKEGQNVTLSCEQNLNHDAMYWYRQDPGQGLRLIYYSQIVNDFQKGDIAEGYSVSREKKESFPLTVTSAQKNPTAFYLCASSRTDNQPQHFGDGTRLSIL.

The genes are TRBV6-6 and TRBJ1-1, with D uncertain. In germline, CDR1 is MNHNY, CDR2 SVGAGI (reference sequence). This CDR3 is built from 13 residues. V lost 5 bases, J lost 1 base, and 8 bases lay in between. In nucleotides, the CDR3 is TGTGCCAGCAGTCAGGCGGGGAACACTGAAGCTTTCTTT. It translates to CASSQAGNTEAFF.

The chain employs TRBV6-6 and TRBJ1-1; possibly TRBD1 for D (6 bases). This CDR3 has 15 residues. The germline CDR1 and CDR2 sequences are MNHNY and SVGAGI (reference sequence). V lost 0 bases, J lost 4 bases, and 12 bases lay in between. The CDR3 region has the DNA TGTGCCAGCAGTTACTCAAGGCAGGGGCCCACTGAAGCTTTCTTT. Residues: CASSYSRQGPTEAFF.

CDR3 residues: CASSLVGLGGNEQFF. CDR3 coding DNA: TGTGCCAGCAGCTTGGTAGGACTGGGTGGCAATGAGCAGTTCTTC. The chain combines TRBV5-4 with TRBJ2-1; D is perhaps TRBD2 (5 bases). V was pared by 0 bases and J by 6 bases, with 13 bases between. Germline CDR1 and CDR2: SGHNT and YYREEE (reference sequence). The CDR3 has 15 residues.

The chain couples TRBV9 to TRBJ2-5; D ambiguous. Germline-derived CDR1 and CDR2 are SGDLS and YYNGEE. Trimming cost V 3 bases and J 2 bases, with 11 bases left between them. The length of the CDR3 is 14 residues. CDR3 coding DNA: TGTGCCAGCAGCGGATACGTAAATCAAGAGACCCAGTACTTC. This sequence encodes CASSGYVNQETQYF. Based on the CDR3 plus reference TRBV9 and TRBJ2-5, the full variable domain is DSGVTQTPKHLITATGQRVTLRCSPRSGDLSVYWYQQSLDQGLQFLIQYYNGEERAKGNILERFSAQQFPDLHSELNLSSLELGDSALYFCASSGYVNQETQYFGPGTRLLVL.

The V gene is TRBV12-3 or TRBV12-4, the J gene TRBJ1-1, with D maybe TRBD1 (6 bases). The V gene lost 6 bases and the J gene lost 6 bases, with 14 bases spanning the gap. The CDR3 covers 13 residues. The CDR3 region is CASRGQGLAEAFF. CDR3 coding DNA: TGTGCCAGCAGGGGGCAGGGGTTGGCTGAAGCTTTCTTT.

The CDR3 loop is CASSKSWGQGAPQHF. DNA for the CDR3: TGTGCCAGCAGCAAATCCTGGGGACAGGGAGCGCCCCAGCATTTT. The gene calls are TRBV28 and TRBJ1-5; TRBD1 agrees at 9 bases. There are 15 residues in the CDR3. Looked up from germline, CDR1 is MDHEN and CDR2 is SYDVKM. Unmatched junction bases numbered 12, after V lost 6 bases and J lost 9 bases.

The V call is TRBV6-5, the J call TRBJ2-7, with a possible D match to TRBD2 (6 bases). Germline lookup yields CDR1 MNHEY and CDR2 SVGAGI. The CDR3 runs 15 residues. Trimming pared 0 bases from V and 4 bases from J, leaving 13 bases between. Here the CDR3 reads CASSYSGVGGYEQYV. In DNA, the CDR3 is TGTGCCAGCAGTTACTCGGGCGTCGGGGGTTACGAGCAGTACGTC.

The rearrangement joins TRBV3-1 (or the pseudogene TRBV3-2) to TRBJ1-3, with a tentative D call TRBD1 (6 bases). V lost 0 bases to trimming and J lost 4 bases, with 13 bases between them. CDR3 length equals 16 residues. CDR1 and CDR2 (germline): LGHDT, YNNKEL (reference sequence). The DNA of the CDR3 is TGTGCCAGCAGCCAAGATACGGGGGGGCCGGGAAACACCATATATTTT. Residues: CASSQDTGGPGNTIYF.

This clone was counted between two and nine times. V usage is TRBV28 and J usage is TRBJ2-5; 7 nucleotides match TRBD1. The CDR3 spans 14 residues. CDR1 and CDR2 from the germline V gene are MDHEN and SYDVKM. Trimming removed 2 bases from V and 5 bases from J; junction bases left unmatched: 5. The CDR3: CASSLQGGTETQYF. CDR3 bases: TGTGCCAGCAGTTTACAAGGGGGCACGGAGACCCAGTACTTC.

Only a few counts were recorded for this clone. This chain connects TRBV19 to TRBJ2-2, with 8 bases fitting TRBD2. V shed 0 bases, J shed 5 bases, and the junction held 11 bases outside the gene matches. Looked up from germline, CDR1 is LNHDA and CDR2 is SQIVND (reference sequence). This CDR3 is 18 amino acids long. The CDR3 coding sequence is TGTGCCAGTAGTATAGAGGGACCAGCGGGGGTTAGAACCGGGGAGCTGTTTTTT. This gives the protein CASSIEGPAGVRTGELFF.

This clone came up once. The chain is built from TRBV6-5 and TRBJ1-5; 9 nucleotides agree with TRBD1. Germline V gives CDR1 MNHEY, CDR2 SVGAGI. Trimming at V came to 6 bases and at J to 7 bases, leaving 10 bases not matched to a gene. The CDR3 runs to 15 residues. The DNA of the CDR3 is TGTGCCAGCAGCTTAACACAGGGGGCAGGGCAGCCCCAGCATTTT. Translation gives CASSLTQGAGQPQHF.

The rearrangement uses TRBV27 and TRBJ2-1, with 7 positions matching TRBD1. The germline V gene encodes CDR1 MNHEY and CDR2 SMNVEV (reference sequence). The CDR3 runs 16 residues. The J segment lost 1 base and the V segment lost 5 bases, leaving 8 bases of the junction unmatched. CDR3 residues: CASSMTGHYSYNEQFF. DNA of the CDR3: TGTGCCAGCAGTATGACAGGGCACTATTCCTACAATGAGCAGTTCTTC.

This clone has only one observation. The CDR3 bases are TGTGCCAGCAGCTTATATGTGGGGAATAGCTACAATGAGCAGTTCTTC. It is translated as CASSLYVGNSYNEQFF. The V call is TRBV7-2, the J call TRBJ2-1; D uncertain. Germline V gene sequence: CDR1 SGHTA, CDR2 FQGNSA. With 2 bases removed from V and 3 bases from J, the gap between germline ends came to 14 bases. The CDR3 is made up of 16 amino acids. The variable domain in full, with the rest retrieved from reference TRBV7-2 and TRBJ2-1, is GAGVSQSPSNKVTEKGKDVELRCDPISGHTALYWYRQSLGQGLEFLIYFQGNSAPDKSGLPSDRFSAERTGGSVSTLTIQRTQQEDSAVYLCASSLYVGNSYNEQFFGPGTRLTVL.

In nucleotides, the CDR3 is TGTGCCAGTACCCCGGACAGGGTAACCTATGGCTACACCTTC. It translates to CASTPDRVTYGYTF. The chain joins TRBV19 to TRBJ1-2; the match to TRBD1 covers 8 bases. CDR1 is LNHDA and CDR2 is SQIVND in the germline V gene (reference sequence). This CDR3 comprises 14 residues. The junction had 8 bases not matched to a gene; V was cut back by 7 bases and J by 4 bases.

The chain links TRBV6-5 to TRBJ1-1, with TRBD1 identical over 7 bases. V trimming: 6 bases; J trimming: 4 bases; junction bases outside the gene matches: 8. The CDR3 consists of 14 residues. The V gene's germline CDR1 is MNHEY and CDR2 SVGAGI. In DNA, the CDR3 is TGTGCCAGCAGCTGGCAGGGGGTTGGCACTGAAGCTTTCTTT. This sequence encodes CASSWQGVGTEAFF.

The J gene is TRBJ1-6, the V gene TRBV7-2; weak D call: TRBD1 (6 bases). With 1 base removed from V and 10 bases from J, the gap between germline ends came to 14 bases. This CDR3 comprises 15 residues. CDR1 is SGHTA and CDR2 is FQGNSA in the germline V gene. CDR3 in DNA: TGTGCCAGCAGCTTAGATGCAGGGGCAAGGTCACCCCTCCACTTT. Protein sequence: CASSLDAGARSPLHF.

The chain has TRBV5-4 and TRBJ2-5, with TRBD2 matching over 7 bases. V dropped 1 base and J dropped 2; count of bases not matched to a gene: 2. CDR1 is SGHNT, CDR2 YYREEE, per germline (reference sequence). This CDR3 has 14 residues. The CDR3 nucleotides are TGTGCCAGCAGCTTGCGGGGGGTTCAAGAGACCCAGTACTTC. Protein sequence: CASSLRGVQETQYF.

The chain is built from TRBV18 and TRBJ1-4; D gene ambiguous. Trimming left V 3 bases short and J 1 base short, with 6 bases between. The CDR3 extends over 14 amino acids. Germline loops: CDR1 KGHSH, CDR2 LQKENI. The CDR3: CASSPGLTNEKLFF. The CDR3 DNA reads as TGTGCCAGCTCACCCGGCCTAACTAATGAAAAACTGTTTTTT.